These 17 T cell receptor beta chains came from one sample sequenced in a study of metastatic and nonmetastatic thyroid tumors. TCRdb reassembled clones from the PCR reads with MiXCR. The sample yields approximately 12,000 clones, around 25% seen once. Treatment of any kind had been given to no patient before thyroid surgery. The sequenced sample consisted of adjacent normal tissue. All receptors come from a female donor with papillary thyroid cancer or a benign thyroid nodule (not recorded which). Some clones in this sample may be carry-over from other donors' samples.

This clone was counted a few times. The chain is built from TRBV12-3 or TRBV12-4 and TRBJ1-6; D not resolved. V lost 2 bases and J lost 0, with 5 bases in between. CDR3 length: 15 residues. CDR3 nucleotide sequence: TGTGCCAGCAGTTTACGAAGCTCCTATAATTCACCCCTCCACTTT. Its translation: CASSLRSSYNSPLHF.

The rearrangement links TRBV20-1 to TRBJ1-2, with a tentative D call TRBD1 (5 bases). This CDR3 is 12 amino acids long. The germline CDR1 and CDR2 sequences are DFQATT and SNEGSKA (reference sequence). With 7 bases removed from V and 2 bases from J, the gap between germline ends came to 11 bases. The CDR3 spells CSVARENYGYTF. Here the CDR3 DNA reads TGCAGTGTCGCCAGGGAGAACTATGGCTACACCTTC.

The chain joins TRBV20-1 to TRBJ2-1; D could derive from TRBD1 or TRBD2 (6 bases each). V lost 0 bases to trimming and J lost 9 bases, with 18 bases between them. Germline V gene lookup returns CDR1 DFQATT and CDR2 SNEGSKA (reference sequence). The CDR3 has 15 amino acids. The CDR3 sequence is CSARDLKPGAGEQFF. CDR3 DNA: TGCAGTGCTAGAGATCTCAAGCCGGGGGCGGGTGAGCAGTTCTTC.

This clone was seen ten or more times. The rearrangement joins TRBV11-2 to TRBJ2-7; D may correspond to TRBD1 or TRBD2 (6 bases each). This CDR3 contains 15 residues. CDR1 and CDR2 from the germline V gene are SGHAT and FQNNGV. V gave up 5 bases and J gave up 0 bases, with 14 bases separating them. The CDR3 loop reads CASSPGDSSSYEQYF. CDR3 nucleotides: TGTGCCAGCAGCCCAGGGGACTCAAGCTCCTACGAGCAGTACTTC.

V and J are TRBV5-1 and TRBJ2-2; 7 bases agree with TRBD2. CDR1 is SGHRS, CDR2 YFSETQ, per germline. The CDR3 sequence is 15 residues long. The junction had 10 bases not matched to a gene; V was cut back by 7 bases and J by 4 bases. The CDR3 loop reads CASGAGLGSTGELFF. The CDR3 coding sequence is TGCGCCAGCGGAGCGGGATTGGGGAGCACCGGGGAGCTGTTTTTT.

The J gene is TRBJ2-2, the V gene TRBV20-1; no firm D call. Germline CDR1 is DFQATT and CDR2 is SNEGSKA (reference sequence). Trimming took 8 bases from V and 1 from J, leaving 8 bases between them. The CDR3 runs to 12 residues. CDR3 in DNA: TGCAGTACAAGTTGGAACACCGGGGAGCTGTTTTTT. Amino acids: CSTSWNTGELFF.

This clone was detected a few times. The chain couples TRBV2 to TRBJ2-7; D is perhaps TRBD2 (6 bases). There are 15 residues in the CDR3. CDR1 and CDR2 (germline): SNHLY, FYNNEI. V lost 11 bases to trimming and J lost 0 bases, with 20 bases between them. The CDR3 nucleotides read TGTGCCGACAGTGAAGAAATAGCGGACTCCTACGAGCAGTACTTC. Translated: CADSEEIADSYEQYF.

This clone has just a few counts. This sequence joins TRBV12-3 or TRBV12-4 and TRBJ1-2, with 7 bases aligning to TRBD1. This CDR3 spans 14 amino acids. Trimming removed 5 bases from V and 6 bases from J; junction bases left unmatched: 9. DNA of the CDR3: TGTGCCAGCAGTCCTCAGACAGGGATGGATGGCTACACCTTC. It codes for CASSPQTGMDGYTF.

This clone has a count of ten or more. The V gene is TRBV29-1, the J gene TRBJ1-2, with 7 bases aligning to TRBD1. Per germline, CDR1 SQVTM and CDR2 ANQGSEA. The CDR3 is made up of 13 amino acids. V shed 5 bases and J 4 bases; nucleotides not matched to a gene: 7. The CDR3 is CSVLTSGGYGYTF. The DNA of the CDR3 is TGCAGCGTTCTGACTTCAGGGGGCTATGGCTACACCTTC. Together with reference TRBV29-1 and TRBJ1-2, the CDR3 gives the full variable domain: SAVISQKPSRDICQRGTSLTIQCQVDSQVTMMFWYRQQPGQSLTLIATANQGSEATYESGFVIDKFPISRPNLTFSTLTVSNMSPEDSSIYLCSVLTSGGYGYTFGSGTRLTVV.

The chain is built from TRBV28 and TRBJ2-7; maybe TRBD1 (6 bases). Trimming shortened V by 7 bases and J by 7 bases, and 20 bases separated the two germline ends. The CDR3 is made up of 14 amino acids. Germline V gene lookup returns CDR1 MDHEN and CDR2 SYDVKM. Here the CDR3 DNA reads TGTGCCAGCACCCGGACAGCAACTCGTCGAGAGCAGTACTTC. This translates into CASTRTATRREQYF.

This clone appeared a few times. DNA of the CDR3: TGTGCCAGCACGACAGGGGCCTACGAGCAGTACTTC. It encodes CASTTGAYEQYF. The J gene is TRBJ2-7, the V gene TRBV7-9, with 8 bases identical to TRBD1. Germline CDR1 reads SEHNR; CDR2 reads FQNEAQ (reference sequence). This CDR3 is built from 12 residues. V shed 7 bases and J 2 bases; nucleotides not matched to a gene: 1.

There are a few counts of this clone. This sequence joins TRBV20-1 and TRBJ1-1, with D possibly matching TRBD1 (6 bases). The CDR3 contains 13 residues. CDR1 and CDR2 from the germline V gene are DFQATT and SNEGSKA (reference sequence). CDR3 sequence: CSVKGGAGTEAFF. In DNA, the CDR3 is TGCAGCGTTAAGGGGGGCGCGGGCACTGAAGCTTTCTTT.

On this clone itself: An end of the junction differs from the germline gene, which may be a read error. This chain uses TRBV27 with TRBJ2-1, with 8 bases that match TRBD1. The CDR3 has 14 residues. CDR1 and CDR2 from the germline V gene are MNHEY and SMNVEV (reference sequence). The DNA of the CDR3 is TGTGCCAGCAGTTCTTCCAACAGGGGGGTCGAGCGGTTCTTC. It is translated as CASSSSNRGVERFF.

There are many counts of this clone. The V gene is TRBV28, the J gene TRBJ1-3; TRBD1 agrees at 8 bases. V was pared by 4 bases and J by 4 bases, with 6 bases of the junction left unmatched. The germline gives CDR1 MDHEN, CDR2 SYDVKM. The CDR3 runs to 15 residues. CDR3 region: CASSSRRGLGNTIYF. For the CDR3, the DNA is TGTGCCAGCAGTTCCCGCAGGGGGCTGGGAAACACCATATATTTT.

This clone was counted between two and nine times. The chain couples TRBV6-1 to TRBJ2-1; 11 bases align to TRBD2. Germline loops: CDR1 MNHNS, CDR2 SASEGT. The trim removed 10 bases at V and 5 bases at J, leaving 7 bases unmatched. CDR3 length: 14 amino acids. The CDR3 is CATQGTSGHNEQFF. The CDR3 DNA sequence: TGTGCCACCCAGGGGACTAGCGGACACAATGAGCAGTTCTTC.

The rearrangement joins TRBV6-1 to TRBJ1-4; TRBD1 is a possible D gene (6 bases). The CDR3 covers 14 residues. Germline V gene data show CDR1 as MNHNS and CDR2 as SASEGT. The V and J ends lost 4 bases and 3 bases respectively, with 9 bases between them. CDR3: CASSVGAANEKLFF. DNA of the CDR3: TGTGCCAGCAGTGTGGGGGCCGCTAATGAAAAACTGTTTTTT.

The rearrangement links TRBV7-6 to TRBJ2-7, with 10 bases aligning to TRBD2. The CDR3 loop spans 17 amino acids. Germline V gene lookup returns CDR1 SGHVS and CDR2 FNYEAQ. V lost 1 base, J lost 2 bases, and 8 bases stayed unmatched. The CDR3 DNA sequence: TGTGCCAGCAGCTTAGTGTTGACTAGCGGGCGCGCCTACGAGCAGTACTTC. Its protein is CASSLVLTSGRAYEQYF.